The sample holds many counts of the clone carrying this T cell receptor beta chain. Regions amplified from RNA transcripts were the TCR beta CDR3 regions. The primer set for the first-round RT-PCR of the TCR CDR3 was HTBI. A single record per CDR3 protein comes from TCRdb applying MiXCR to the multiplex PCR reads. In the table there are about 320,000 distinct CDR3 sequences, roughly 15% of which are singletons. This sample is part of a study of T cells in Graves' hyperthyroidism and ophthalmopathy. V lost 2 bases and J 8 bases, leaving 13 bases between the germline ends. The CDR3 extends over 14 amino acids. Germline lookup yields CDR1 KGHSH and CDR2 LQKENI.

The chain recombines TRBV18 with TRBJ2-1; unclear D gene. This clonotype was obtained from a man aged 30-40 years with Graves' hyperthyroidism. The source material was blood. The CDR3 DNA reads as TGTGCCAGCTCACCAGGGCTCCAACGGGATGAGCAGTTCTTC. It translates to CASSPGLQRDEQFF. Combining the CDR3 with reference TRBV18 and TRBJ2-1 gives the whole variable domain NAGVMQNPRHLVRRRGQEARLRCSPMKGHSHVYWYRQLPEEGLKFMVYLQKENIIDESGMPKERFSAEFPKEGPSILRIQQVVRGDSAAYFCASSPGLQRDEQFFGPGTRLTVL.